This T cell receptor beta chain was sequenced for a study of T-cell reconstitution after alpha-beta-depleted transplantation in children. Study-wide results and caveats: Roughly two months post-transplant, alpha-beta T cells reportedly originated from several hundred graft clones that had expanded. Once a year had passed after transplant, T-cell counts and diversity came mostly from newly produced T cells.

On this clonotype: Its antigen remains unknown.

During its preparation, the TCRbeta library received unique molecular identifiers. TCRdb passed the PCR reads through MiXCR, listing each CDR3 protein once. Of 350,000 to 500,000 distinct CDR3 sequences in the sample, 43% were seen once. CDR1 MNHNS and CDR2 SASEGT come from the germline V gene. The CDR3 consists of 14 residues. V was cut by 9 bases and J by 0 bases, with 15 bases left in between. The sequencing here drew on PBMCs, taken before TCRalphabeta/CD19-depleted stem cell transplant. The chain carries TRBV6-1 and TRBJ2-7; a possible D gene is TRBD1 (6 bases). The source is a girl aged 2-10 years with aplastic anemia, due to receive a stem cell transplant. CDR3 DNA: TGTGCCAGTGCCCAGGGGCCCTCCTCCTACGAGCAGTACTTC. It specifies CASAQGPSSYEQYF.